The present entry profiles one T cell receptor beta chain with its context. This entry comes from a study of blood T cell repertoires in COVID-19. Study-wide context: The United States, Italy and Spain provided the acute and convalescent COVID-19 samples. PBMCs, B-cell-depleted T cells, or T cells provided the cDNA or gDNA that made up the material.

J gave up 4 bases and V 3 bases, and 6 bases lay outside the gene matches. The CDR3 extends over 14 amino acids. Germline-derived CDR1 and CDR2 are GTSNPN and SVGIG (reference sequence). Authors' data handling: Estimation of nucleated cell counts was performed using reference gene primer amplification. The method was immunoSEQ multiplex PCR; TCRdb's version includes in-frame clones alone and lacks a portion of them. The DNA gave D and trimming, while V, J and clone size come from that table. The table lists 200,000 to 300,000 clones, roughly 79% of them singletons. It was during active infection that Seattle patients were enrolled and then longitudinally followed.

Sequencing used peripheral blood. The V call is TRBV30, the J call TRBJ1-2; 9 bases map to TRBD1. The TCR originated in an elderly woman with COVID-19, enrolled during active disease. The CDR3 loop reads CAWRRTGAIYGYTF. CDR3 DNA: TGTGCCTGGAGAAGGACAGGGGCTATCTATGGCTACACCTTC.